This record concerns one T cell receptor beta chain sequence. Authors' data handling: From reference gene primer amplification, estimates of nucleated cell counts were derived. Clones were read by immunoSEQ multiplex PCR, and TCRdb kept only the in-frame ones, dropping some. D and trimming come from the DNA, and the V and J calls and clone size come from that table. The sample holds approximately 270,000 clones, roughly 84% seen once. The germline CDR1 and CDR2 sequences are SEHNR and FQNEAQ (reference sequence). V lost 3 bases, J lost 3 bases, and 11 bases lay in between. The CDR3 loop spans 15 amino acids. These data are taken from a study of blood T cell repertoires in COVID-19. Study at large: Samples taken during acute and convalescent COVID-19 were collected in the United States, Italy and Spain. T cells, B-cell-depleted T cells, or PBMCs provided the cDNA or gDNA that served as material.

Seattle participants joined during active infection and were tracked over time. The source of this sequence is a human donor with COVID-19, enrolled during active disease. The donor label of this sample is uncertain. The sequenced material came from peripheral blood. The chain carries TRBV7-9 and TRBJ1-4; unclear D gene. The CDR3 DNA follows: TGTGCCAGCAGCTTGACGGGAGCCGCTAATGAAAAACTGTTTTTT. Its translation is CASSLTGAANEKLFF.